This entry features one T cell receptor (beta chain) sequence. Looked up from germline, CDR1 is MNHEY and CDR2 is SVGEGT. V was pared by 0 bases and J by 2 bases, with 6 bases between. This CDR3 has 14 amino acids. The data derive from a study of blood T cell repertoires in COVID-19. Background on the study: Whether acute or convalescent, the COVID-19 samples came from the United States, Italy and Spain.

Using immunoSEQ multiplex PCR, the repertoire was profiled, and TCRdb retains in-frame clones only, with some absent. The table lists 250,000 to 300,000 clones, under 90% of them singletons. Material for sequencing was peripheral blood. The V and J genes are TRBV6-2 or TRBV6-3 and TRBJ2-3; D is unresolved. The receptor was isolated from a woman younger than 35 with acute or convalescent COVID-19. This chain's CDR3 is CASSYSPITDTQYF. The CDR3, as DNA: TGTGCCAGCAGTTACTCTCCCATCACAGATACGCAGTATTTT.